The clone carrying this TCR beta chain was observed a few times. Assay used: immunoSEQ multiplex PCR; TCRdb lists only in-frame clones, some missing. In the table there are 100,000 to 150,000 clones, approximately 89% of which are singletons. This sample stems from a study of T cell responses to AZD1222 COVID-19 vaccine. The CDR3 spans 15 residues. Germline V gene sequence: CDR1 SGHVS, CDR2 FQNEAQ. Trimming removed 4 bases at V and 4 bases at J, with 13 bases between. The sample here was peripheral blood, taken on day 0 of AZD1222 vaccination. The rearrangement links TRBV7-8 to TRBJ1-4; D perhaps matches TRBD1 (6 bases). The sequence derives from an adult in good health. The DNA of the CDR3 is TGTGCCAGCAGCTCTGCTGGGACAAGTAATGAAAAACTGTTTTTT. Translated, it gives CASSSAGTSNEKLFF.